Following are 16 T cell receptor beta chains from one sample sequenced in a study of T cell responses to AZD1222 COVID-19 vaccine. The protocol was immunoSEQ multiplex PCR, while the TCRdb copy is restricted to in-frame clones and leaves out a portion. The repertoire has 110,000 to 150,000 clones, roughly nine tenths of them found once; the top ten carry roughly 3.6%. Material: peripheral blood, obtained on day 0 of AZD1222 vaccination. The source of these receptors is an adult in good health.

In this sample, this clone turned up once. J is TRBJ1-2 and V is TRBV19; D unclear. V was cut by 3 bases and J by 11 bases, with 13 bases left in between. The CDR3 loop spans 12 amino acids. CDR1 is LNHDA and CDR2 is SQIVND in the germline V gene (reference sequence). The CDR3 bases are TGTGCCAGTAGTATGGGTGATTTCGGATACACCTTC. Translation gives CASSMGDFGYTF.

This rearrangement joins TRBV9 to TRBJ2-2; D gene uncertain. Trimming cost V 2 bases and J 6 bases, with 8 bases left between them. This CDR3 is 13 amino acids long. Germline CDR1 is SGDLS and CDR2 is YYNGEE. The CDR3 DNA is TGTGCCAGCAGCGTCCTCGGTCCCGGGGAGCTGTTTTTT. Translating it yields CASSVLGPGELFF.

The CDR3 spells CASSIDFPGQGDTEAFF. The CDR3, as DNA: TGTGCCAGTAGTATAGACTTCCCGGGACAGGGAGACACTGAAGCTTTCTTT. The chain carries TRBV19 and TRBJ1-1, with 9 bases lining up with TRBD1. CDR3 size: 17 residues. CDR1 is LNHDA and CDR2 is SQIVND in the germline V gene (reference sequence). Trimming removed 0 bases from V and 3 bases from J; junction bases left unmatched: 8.

V is TRBV5-4 and J is TRBJ1-6; D possibly corresponds to TRBD1 (5 bases). The CDR3 has 16 amino acids. Trimming stripped 3 bases from V and 7 bases from J, with 17 bases between. Per the germline V gene, CDR1 is SGHNT and CDR2 is YYREEE (reference sequence). The CDR3 protein is CASSSGTAGWNSPLHF. As DNA, the CDR3 is TGTGCCAGCAGCTCAGGGACGGCCGGATGGAATTCACCCCTCCACTTT.

The genes are TRBV19 and TRBJ2-2; D unclear. The ends were cut back, 8 bases at V and 1 base at J, with 8 bases in the middle. The V gene's germline CDR1 is LNHDA and CDR2 SQIVND (reference sequence). CDR3 length: 13 residues. In nucleotides, the CDR3 is TGTGCCAGTTCGGCCCTGAACACCGGGGAGCTGTTTTTT. Amino acids: CASSALNTGELFF.

In nucleotides, the CDR3 is TGTGCCAGCAGGCGAGGGGTAGCTGGAAACACCATATATTTT. It is translated as CASRRGVAGNTIYF. This chain connects TRBV6-5 to TRBJ1-3; tentatively, D is TRBD1 (5 bases). V shed 6 bases and J shed 2 bases, with 11 bases lying between them. The CDR3 has 14 residues. Looked up from germline, CDR1 is MNHEY and CDR2 is SVGAGI.

The genes are TRBV5-6 and TRBJ1-1; the D gene is possibly TRBD1 (5 bases). There are 17 residues in the CDR3. With 1 base removed from V and 1 base from J, the gap between germline ends came to 17 bases. Looked up from germline, CDR1 is SGHDT and CDR2 is YYEEEE. This CDR3 is CASSLLGGGLGNTEAFF. The DNA for the CDR3 is TGTGCCAGCAGCTTGTTGGGTGGGGGACTGGGGAACACTGAAGCTTTCTTT.

V and J are TRBV6-1 and TRBJ1-2; D unclear. Germline V gene data show CDR1 as MNHNS and CDR2 as SASEGT. Trimming left V 3 bases short and J 0 bases short, with 20 bases between. The CDR3 runs to 18 residues. Written as DNA, the CDR3 is TGTGCCAGCAGTGACACGGTCTCGAGGATATGGACTAACTATGGCTACACCTTC. It translates to CASSDTVSRIWTNYGYTF.

This chain connects TRBV6-1 to TRBJ1-6, with a weak D call TRBD1 (6 bases). Germline assignment: CDR1 MNHNS and CDR2 SASEGT. V was trimmed by 2 bases and J by 10 bases, leaving 15 bases between them. The CDR3 totals 15 residues. The CDR3 loop reads CASSESRGGGSPLHF. CDR3 nucleotides: TGTGCCAGCAGTGAAAGCAGGGGCGGGGGGTCACCCCTCCACTTT.

This clone appeared a few times. V usage is TRBV5-1 and J usage is TRBJ1-5; no clear D gene. The CDR3 is 15 residues long. Germline V CDR1 and CDR2: SGHRS, YFSETQ. With 0 bases removed from V and 7 bases from J, the gap between germline ends came to 14 bases. CDR3 sequence (DNA): TGCGCCAGCAGCTTGGTCTCTGGAGACGGGCAGCCCCAGCATTTT. Translated, it gives CASSLVSGDGQPQHF.

The rearrangement links TRBV2 to TRBJ1-2; TRBD1 matches 7 bases. With V trimmed by 11 bases and J by 8 bases, 17 bases remained unmatched. CDR1 SNHLY and CDR2 FYNNEI come from the germline V gene. The CDR3 is 14 amino acids. CDR3 sequence (DNA): TGTGCCGGCCAGAAAACAGGGGAGAGTCGGGGCTACACCTTC. The encoded protein is CAGQKTGESRGYTF.

The J gene is TRBJ1-5, the V gene TRBV6-6; maybe TRBD1 (5 bases). The CDR3 is 13 residues long. Trimming stripped 6 bases from V and 6 bases from J, with 12 bases between. CDR1 is MNHNY and CDR2 is SVGAGI in the germline V gene (reference sequence). CDR3 sequence (DNA): TGTGCCAGCAGAGGGGAAAGGGTTCAGCCCCAGCATTTT. Its translation: CASRGERVQPQHF.

The gene calls are TRBV29-1 and TRBJ2-3; weak D call: TRBD1 (6 bases). The length of the CDR3 is 14 residues. V was clipped by 3 bases and J by 2 bases, with 12 bases between them. Germline CDR1 reads SQVTM; CDR2 reads ANQGSEA. The CDR3 coding sequence is TGCAGCGTTGAGGACAGCCCAAACACAGATACGCAGTATTTT. Residues: CSVEDSPNTDTQYF.

The rearrangement uses TRBV11-3 and TRBJ2-2; possible D gene TRBD1, 6 bases. The germline V and J ends were trimmed by 1 base and 4 bases, with 10 bases remaining between them. The CDR3 loop spans 15 amino acids. CDR1 and CDR2 from the germline V gene are SGHNT and YENEEA. The CDR3 protein is CASSLVDSSTGELFF. The CDR3 DNA follows: TGTGCCAGCAGCTTAGTGGACAGCTCCACCGGGGAGCTGTTTTTT.

V gene TRBV5-6 combines with J gene TRBJ1-2; D perhaps matches TRBD1 (6 bases). Germline CDR1 reads SGHDT; CDR2 reads YYEEEE. Between the trimmed V and J ends, which lost 0 bases and 0 bases, there was a span of 21 bases. This CDR3 is built from 19 residues. The CDR3, as DNA: TGTGCCAGCAGCTTGGGTTTCAGGGGTGGAAACATAGCTAACTATGGCTACACCTTC. Translation gives CASSLGFRGGNIANYGYTF.

The chain recombines TRBV19 with TRBJ2-6, with D uncertain. Trimming left V 1 base short and J 0 bases short, with 4 bases between. Germline CDR1 LNHDA, CDR2 SQIVND (reference sequence). The CDR3 is 15 amino acids. CDR3 sequence reads: CASSIALSGANVLTF. CDR3 bases: TGTGCCAGTAGTATAGCACTCTCTGGGGCCAACGTCCTGACTTTC.